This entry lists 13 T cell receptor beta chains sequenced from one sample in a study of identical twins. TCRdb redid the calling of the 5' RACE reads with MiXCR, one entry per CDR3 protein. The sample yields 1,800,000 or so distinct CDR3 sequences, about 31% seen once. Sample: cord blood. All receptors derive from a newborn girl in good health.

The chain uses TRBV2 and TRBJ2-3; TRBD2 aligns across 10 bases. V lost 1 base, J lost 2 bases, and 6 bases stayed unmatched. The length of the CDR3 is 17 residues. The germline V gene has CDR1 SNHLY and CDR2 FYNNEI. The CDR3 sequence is CASSEGASGRYTDTQYF. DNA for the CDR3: TGTGCCAGCAGTGAAGGGGCTAGCGGGAGATACACAGATACGCAGTATTTT. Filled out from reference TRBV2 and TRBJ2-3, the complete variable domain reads EPEVTQTPSHQVTQMGQEVILRCVPISNHLYFYWYRQILGQKVEFLVSFYNNEISEKSEIFDDQFSVERPDGSNFTLKIRSTKLEDSAMYFCASSEGASGRYTDTQYFGPGTRLTVL.

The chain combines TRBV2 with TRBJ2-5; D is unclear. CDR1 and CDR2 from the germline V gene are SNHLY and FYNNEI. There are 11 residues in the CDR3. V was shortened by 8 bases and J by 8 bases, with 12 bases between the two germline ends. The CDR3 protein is CASGVPRTQYF. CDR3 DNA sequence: TGTGCCAGCGGAGTCCCTCGAACCCAGTACTTC.

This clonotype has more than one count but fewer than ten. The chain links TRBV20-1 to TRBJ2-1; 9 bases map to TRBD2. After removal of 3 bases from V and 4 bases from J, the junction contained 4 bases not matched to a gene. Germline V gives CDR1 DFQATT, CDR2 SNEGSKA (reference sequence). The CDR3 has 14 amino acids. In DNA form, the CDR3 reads TGCAGTGCTAGTAAGCGGGGGGAGTACAATGAGCAGTTCTTC. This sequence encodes CSASKRGEYNEQFF.

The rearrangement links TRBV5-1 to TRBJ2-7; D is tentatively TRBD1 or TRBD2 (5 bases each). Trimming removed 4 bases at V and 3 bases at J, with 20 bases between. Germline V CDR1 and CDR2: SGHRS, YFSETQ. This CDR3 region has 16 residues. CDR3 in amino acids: CASSRDPLRGDYEQYF. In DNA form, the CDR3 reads TGCGCCAGCAGCCGGGACCCCTTACGTGGGGACTACGAGCAGTACTTC.

CDR3: CAIRIKTGELFF. The CDR3 DNA follows: TGTGCCATCAGGATAAAGACCGGGGAGCTGTTTTTT. V usage is TRBV10-3 and J usage is TRBJ2-2, with D uncertain. The CDR3 has 12 amino acids. V was clipped by 6 bases and J by 5 bases, with 7 bases between them. From germline, CDR1 is ENHRY and CDR2 SYGVKD.

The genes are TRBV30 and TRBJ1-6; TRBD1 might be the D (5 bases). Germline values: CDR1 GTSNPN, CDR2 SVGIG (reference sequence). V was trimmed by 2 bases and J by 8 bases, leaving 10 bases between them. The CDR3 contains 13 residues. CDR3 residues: CAWSQDSYSPLHF. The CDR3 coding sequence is TGTGCCTGGAGTCAAGACAGTTATTCACCCCTCCACTTT.

The CDR3 reads CASSFLGNFNQPQHF. The CDR3 DNA follows: TGTGCCAGCAGTTTTTTGGGGAATTTTAATCAGCCCCAGCATTTT. This chain joins TRBV28 and TRBJ1-5; D is undetermined. V was cut by 3 bases and J by 4 bases, with 13 bases left in between. This CDR3 is built from 15 residues. The germline V gene encodes CDR1 MDHEN and CDR2 SYDVKM.

CDR3 sequence: CASSQASDRRYEQYF. In DNA form, the CDR3 reads TGTGCCAGCAGCCAGGCATCGGATCGAAGGTACGAGCAGTACTTC. V is TRBV3-1 and J is TRBJ2-7; D is undetermined. The CDR3 runs to 15 residues. V lost 3 bases and J 4 bases, leaving 16 bases between the germline ends. Looked up from germline, CDR1 is LGHDT and CDR2 is YNNKEL (reference sequence).

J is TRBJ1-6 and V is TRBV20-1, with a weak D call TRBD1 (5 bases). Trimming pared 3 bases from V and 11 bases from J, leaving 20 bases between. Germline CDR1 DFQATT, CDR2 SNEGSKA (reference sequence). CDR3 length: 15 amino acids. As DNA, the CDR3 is TGCAGTGCTAGGGGCAGGGCTTCGACGGATCCACCCCTCCACTTT. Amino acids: CSARGRASTDPPLHF.

This CDR3 is CASSQVPVASYNEQYF. DNA of the CDR3: TGCGCCAGCAGCCAAGTCCCCGTTGCCTCCTACAATGAGCAGTACTTC. The gene calls are TRBV4-1 and TRBJ2-1; D ambiguous. Gene TRBJ2-7 matches the end of the DNA better, so the J call may be wrong. Germline V gives CDR1 MGHRA, CDR2 YSYEKL. The CDR3 length is 16 residues.

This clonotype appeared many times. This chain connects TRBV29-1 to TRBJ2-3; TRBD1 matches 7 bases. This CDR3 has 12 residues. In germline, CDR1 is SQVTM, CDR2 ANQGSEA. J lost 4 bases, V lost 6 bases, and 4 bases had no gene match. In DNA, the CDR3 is TGCAGCGTCCACACAGGGGCAGATACGCAGTATTTT. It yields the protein CSVHTGADTQYF.

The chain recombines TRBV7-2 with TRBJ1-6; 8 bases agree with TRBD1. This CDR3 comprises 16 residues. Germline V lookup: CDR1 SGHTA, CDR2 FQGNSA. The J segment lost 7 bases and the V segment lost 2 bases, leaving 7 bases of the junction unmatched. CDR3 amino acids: CASSLQNRGINSPLHF. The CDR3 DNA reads TGTGCCAGCAGCTTACAAAACAGGGGGATAAATTCACCCCTCCACTTT.

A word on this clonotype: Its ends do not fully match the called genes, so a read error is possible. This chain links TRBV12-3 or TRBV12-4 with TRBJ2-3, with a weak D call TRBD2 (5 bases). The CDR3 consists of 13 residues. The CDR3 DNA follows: TGTGCCAGCAGCCCCGTCGGAGGAGATGCGCAGTATTTT. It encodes CASSPVGGDAQYF.